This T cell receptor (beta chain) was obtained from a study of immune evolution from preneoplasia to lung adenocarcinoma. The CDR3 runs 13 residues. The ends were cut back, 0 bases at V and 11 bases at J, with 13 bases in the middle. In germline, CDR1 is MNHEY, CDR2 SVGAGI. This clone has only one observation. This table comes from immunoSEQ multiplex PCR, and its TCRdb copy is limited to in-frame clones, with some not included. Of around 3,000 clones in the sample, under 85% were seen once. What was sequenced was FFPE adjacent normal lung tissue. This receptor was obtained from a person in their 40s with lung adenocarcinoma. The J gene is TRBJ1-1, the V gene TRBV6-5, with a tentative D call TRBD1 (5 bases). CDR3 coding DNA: TGTGCCAGCAGTTACTCGTTTCAGGGTCGGGCTTTCTTT. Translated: CASSYSFQGRAFF.